This paragraph reports one T cell receptor (beta chain). The naive CD8 fraction comprised CD45RO-negative cells positively selected for CCR7 and excluded terminally differentiated effector memory CD45RA+ cells. Study donors comprised healthy, HIV-negative adults devoid of recent acute infection or vaccination. Those who donated, Caucasian adults without exception, all lived in Nashville, Tennessee. This sample stems from a study of shared clonotypes between healthy human individuals. CDR1 is SEHNR, CDR2 FQNEAQ, per germline (reference sequence). This CDR3 region has 15 residues. The V and J ends lost 0 bases and 3 bases respectively, with 12 bases between them. Genomic DNA (from each subset) was split evenly across several immunoSEQ plates. TCRdb keeps only in-frame clones here, not all; method: immunoSEQ multiplex PCR. The sample holds 800,000 to 950,000 clones, roughly 96% seen once.

The sequence was obtained from a man in his thirties or forties in good health. The chain recombines TRBV7-9 with TRBJ2-7; no definite D call. Source material: naive CD8+ T cells sorted from blood. The CDR3 nucleotides are TGTGCCAGCAGCTTAGCCGGATCTCCGCGCTACGAGCAGTACTTC. Protein: CASSLAGSPRYEQYF.